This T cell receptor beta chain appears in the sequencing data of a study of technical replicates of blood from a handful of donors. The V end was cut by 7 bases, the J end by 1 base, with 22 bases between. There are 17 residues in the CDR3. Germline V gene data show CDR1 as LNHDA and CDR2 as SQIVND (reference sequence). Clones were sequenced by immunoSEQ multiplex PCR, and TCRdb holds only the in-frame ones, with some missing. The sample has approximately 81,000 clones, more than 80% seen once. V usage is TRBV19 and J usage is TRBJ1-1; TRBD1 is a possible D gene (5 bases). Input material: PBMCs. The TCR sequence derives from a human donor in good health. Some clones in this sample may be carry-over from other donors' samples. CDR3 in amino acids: CASTRSGGIRTNTEAFF. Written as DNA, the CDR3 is TGTGCCAGTACCCGCTCCGGGGGAATACGAACGAACACTGAAGCTTTCTTT.